One and the same sample provided the 3 T cell receptor beta chains below, sequenced in a study of human thymus T cells. Profiling relied on immunoSEQ multiplex PCR, and the TCRdb table lists in-frame clones only, not all of them. The sample lists approximately 70,000 clones; about 95% were seen once. Thymus tissue for the work was resected from patients undergoing corrective heart surgery. The sequencing sample was made of thymus tissue. The receptors here all came from a girl under two years old with a congenital heart defect but otherwise immunologically healthy.

The chain employs TRBV15 and TRBJ1-5; no clear D. Germline V gives CDR1 LNHNV, CDR2 YYDKDF (reference sequence). The CDR3 covers 14 residues. V lost 6 bases and J lost 5, with 14 bases in between. In nucleotides, the CDR3 is TGTGCCACCAGAAGGGCAGACCCTTATCAGCCCCAGCATTTT. Translation: CATRRADPYQPQHF.

This chain links TRBV5-6 with TRBJ2-5, with 12 bases fitting TRBD2. Germline CDR1 is SGHDT and CDR2 is YYEEEE. The CDR3 extends over 18 amino acids. The ends lost 0 bases at V and 5 bases at J; junction bases unmatched: 11. CDR3 residues: CASSLVSASGRAKETQYF. The CDR3 DNA is TGTGCCAGCAGCTTGGTTTCGGCTAGCGGGAGGGCCAAGGAGACCCAGTACTTC.

V is TRBV10-2 and J is TRBJ2-7, with unresolved D. Germline CDR1 WSHSY, CDR2 SAAADI. The CDR3 is made up of 14 amino acids. V lost 11 bases and J lost 3, with 20 bases in between. CDR3 amino acids: CACRKGKLYYEQYF. The CDR3 DNA is TGCGCCTGTCGGAAAGGGAAACTTTACTACGAGCAGTACTTC.